This T cell receptor (beta chain) was profiled in a study of persistence of HIV-infected CD4 T cells (dated by TCRdb to the early 2020s). Some background on the complete study: The study isolated CMV- and HIV-1 Gag-responding CD4+ T cells from ART-treated individuals to examine antigen-driven clonal expansion of HIV-1-infected cells. Suppressive ART had been received by participants for a median of about eight years. Peripheral blood samples of up to 180 mL were collected at multiple time points, except for a couple of participants, who underwent leukapheresis at a single time point. The clonality of all cells in each sorted population was measured by TCRbeta sequencing, and the clonality of infected cells was measured by proviral sequencing. For the TCR cluster analysis across participants, about 8 participants were included for CMV and over five participants for Gag.

The immunoSEQ hsTCRB assay version 4 in survey mode was used to sequence TCRbeta repertoires from genomic DNA. Genomic DNA was diluted to 7.5 to 10 ng/uL, using up to 1 ug per sample for TCRbeta sequencing. Concerning the study's data processing: TCRbeta data were analyzed in ImmunoSeq Analyzer 3.0, with diversity computed on productive nucleotide rearrangements. The improved Chao index was used to estimate lower-bound TCR diversity, and the Gini coefficient was used to estimate clonality using the Immunarch R package. Different nucleotide rearrangements encoding the same CDR3beta amino acid sequence were counted as distinct clonotypes. TCRbeta sequences significantly enriched in antigen-responding cells relative to anti-CD3/anti-CD28-activated cells were identified by differential abundance analysis. Using predicted peptide-MHC specificity as the basis, GLIPH2 grouped TCRs into clusters, both for each participant individually and for the merged data sets that combined participants. As stored in TCRdb, this immuneACCESS dataset retains in-frame rearrangements with V and J assigned. A fraction of the clones does not appear; measured against another copy, unresolved V genes explain less than half of the discrepancy, and the remainder lacks a known reason. From that table come the V and J calls and clone size; the DNA was used to work out D and trimming. In this sample the table shows about 40,000 clones, approximately 80% of which occur a single time. Clones ranked in the top ten supply 12% to 15% of the sample.

What the research found in general, with its limitations: Only a small number of individuals took part in the study, and the range of antigens tested was limited. Degenerate expanded CDR3beta sequences were enriched in antigen-responding cells, suggesting convergent selection of CD4+ responses to CMV and Gag. Because the TCR analyses were done in bulk, restricting them to just the rare CMV-responding cells that actually carried HIV-1 proviruses was not possible. A correlation was observed between TCR oligoclonality and proviral oligoclonality within the same sorted populations. TCRbeta richness in CMV- and Gag-responding cells was significantly lower than in anti-CD3/anti-CD28-responding cells; CMV-responding cells had higher oligoclonality than CD3/CD28-stimulated and Gag-responding cells.

This clone was picked up one time. Its antigen has not been determined. Per-base quality was not reported, and no clone a single base away is much larger than it. From the cysteine up to the phenylalanine, the CDR3 has a length of 11 residues. Left in the record is the CDR3 DNA by itself, 33 bases read in frame from the first base. Via the germline V gene (reference sequence), CDR1 is GTSNPN and CDR2 SVGIG. The trim is 3 bases for V and 15 bases for J, with a gap of 12 bases between the germline ends. The treatment or condition tag for this specimen amounts to: suppressive antiretroviral therapy. Cells were stimulated with a pool of overlapping HIV-1 Gag 15-mer peptides at 0.9 to 1 ug per peptide per mL. Memory CD4+ T cells that did not respond, being CD40L-negative, CD69-negative and CD45RO-high, were sorted as memory populations depleted of antigen-responding cells. HIV-1-infected adults in whom suppressive ART had been started during chronic infection were enrolled as participants. For at least 4 years, participants had undetectable plasma HIV-1 RNA, below 50 copies/mL. To be included, participants needed a CD4+ T cell count above 400 cells/uL and a positive CMV serology. Before stimulation, PBMCs were isolated using density centrifugation and then depleted of CD8+ T cells. CD8-depleted PBMCs were stimulated for about 19 hours with anti-CD28/CD49d costimulation, CD40-blocking antibody and enfuvirtide to prevent new infections. Sorting was done on either a Beckman Coulter MoFlo Legacy or an XDP sorter, and propidium iodide was used to exclude dead cells. Genomic DNA was extracted with the QIAamp DNA Mini Kit for samples above one million cells, otherwise with the Quick-DNA Microprep Kit.

The sequence links TRBV30 to TRBJ1-6, with no D gene named confidently. Material: CD4+ T cells sorted from PBMCs after approximately 19-hour stimulation, obtained from a patient who received antiretroviral therapy. What this sample's cell subset or site label stands for: CD40L-CD69- CD45RO-high memory CD4 T cells not responding to Gag peptides. The source is an adult man with HIV who was CMV-seropositive. The CDR3 loop reads CAWREVLVLHF. At the DNA level, the sequence is TGTGCCTGGAGGGAGGTCCTTGTCCTCCACTTT.